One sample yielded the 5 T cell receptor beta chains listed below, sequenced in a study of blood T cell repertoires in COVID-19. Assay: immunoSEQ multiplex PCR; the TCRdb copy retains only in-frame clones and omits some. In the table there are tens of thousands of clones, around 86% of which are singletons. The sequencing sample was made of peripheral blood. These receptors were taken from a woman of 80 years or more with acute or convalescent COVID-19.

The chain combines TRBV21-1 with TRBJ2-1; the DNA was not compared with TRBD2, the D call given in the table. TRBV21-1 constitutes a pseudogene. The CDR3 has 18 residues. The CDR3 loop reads CASSTLGGGRAEIDEQFF. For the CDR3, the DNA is TGTGCCAGCAGCACTCTGGGAGGCGGGAGGGCCGAAATAGATGAGCAGTTCTTC.

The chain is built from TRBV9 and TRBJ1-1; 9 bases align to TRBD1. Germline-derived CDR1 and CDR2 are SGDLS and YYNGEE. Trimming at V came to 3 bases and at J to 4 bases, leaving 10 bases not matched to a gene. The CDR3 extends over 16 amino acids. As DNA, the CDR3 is TGTGCCAGCAGCGCAGGGACAGGGAGGGTGGGCACTGAAGCTTTCTTT. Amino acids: CASSAGTGRVGTEAFF.

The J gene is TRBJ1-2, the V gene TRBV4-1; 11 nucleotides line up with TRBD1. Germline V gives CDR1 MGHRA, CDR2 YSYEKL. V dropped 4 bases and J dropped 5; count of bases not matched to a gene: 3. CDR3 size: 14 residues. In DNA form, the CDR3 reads TGCGCCAGCAGCCGGGGACAGGGGGAATATGGCTACACCTTC. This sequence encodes CASSRGQGEYGYTF.

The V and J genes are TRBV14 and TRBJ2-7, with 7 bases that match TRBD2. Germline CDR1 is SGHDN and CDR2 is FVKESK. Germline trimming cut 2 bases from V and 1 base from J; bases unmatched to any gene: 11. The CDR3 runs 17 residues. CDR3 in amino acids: CASSQRVLSGASYEQYF. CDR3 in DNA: TGTGCCAGCAGCCAAAGAGTCCTAAGCGGGGCTTCCTACGAGCAGTACTTC.

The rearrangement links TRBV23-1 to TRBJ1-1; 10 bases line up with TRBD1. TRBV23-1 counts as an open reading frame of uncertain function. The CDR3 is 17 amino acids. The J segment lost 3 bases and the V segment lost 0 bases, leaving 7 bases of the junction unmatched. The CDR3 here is CASSQSGTGVGDTEAFF. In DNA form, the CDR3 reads TGCGCCAGCAGTCAATCAGGGACAGGGGTAGGGGACACTGAAGCTTTCTTT.